What follows describes a single TCR beta chain. No antigen is known for it. This CDR3 comprises 14 residues. The junction had 6 bases not matched to a gene; V was cut back by 1 base and J by 7 bases. Germline V lookup: CDR1 LGHNT, CDR2 FRNRAP. This entry is derived from a study of radiotherapy plus CTLA-4 blockade in lung cancer. Background on the study: Disease control was achieved by roughly 32% of patients, and objective responses by 18%. Overall study findings and caveats: Together with interferon-beta, which increased in serum after radiation, early dynamic changes in blood T cell clones were reportedly the best predictors of response.

Data came from immunoSEQ multiplex PCR; TCRdb stores just in-frame clones and leaves some out. The sample carries approximately 33,000 clones, roughly 80% recorded once. The sequencing used peripheral blood, collected from a patient treated with radiotherapy plus ipilimumab. V gene TRBV12-5 combines with J gene TRBJ1-2; 7 positions match TRBD1. The TCR originated in a human donor with non-small cell lung cancer who had stable disease on radiotherapy plus ipilimumab. The CDR3 is CASGLGQTGSGYTF. The DNA of the CDR3 is TGTGCTAGTGGTTTGGGCCAGACAGGGAGTGGCTACACCTTC.